One and the same sample provided the 12 T cell receptor beta chains below, sequenced in a study of blood T cell repertoires in COVID-19. The repertoire was sequenced with immunoSEQ multiplex PCR; TCRdb's copy has only in-frame clones and lacks some. The sample lists approximately 170,000 clones, about 88% seen once, with roughly 0.8% in the top ten. Sequences were obtained from PBMCs or T cells enriched from blood (not recorded which). Receptor source: a woman younger than 35 who had recovered from COVID-19.

The chain is built from TRBV28 and TRBJ2-1; the D is unclear. Germline V gene sequence: CDR1 MDHEN, CDR2 SYDVKM. With 5 bases removed from V and 10 bases from J, the gap between germline ends came to 18 bases. The CDR3 runs to 14 residues. CDR3 loop: CASSPPYGAEEQFF. Here the CDR3 DNA reads TGTGCCAGCAGTCCTCCCTACGGAGCTGAAGAGCAGTTCTTC.

The J gene is TRBJ2-1, the V gene TRBV5-1, with 10 bases lining up with TRBD2. Germline loops: CDR1 SGHRS, CDR2 YFSETQ. The CDR3 is 15 residues long. Losses at the gene ends were 2 bases for V and 3 bases for J; bases not matched to a gene: 2. CDR3 amino acids: CASSLAGGLYNEQFF. The CDR3 DNA reads as TGCGCCAGCAGCTTAGCGGGAGGGCTCTACAATGAGCAGTTCTTC.

The chain joins TRBV7-2 to TRBJ2-3, with TRBD2 as a possible D gene (6 bases). CDR1 is SGHTA, CDR2 FQGNSA, per germline. Between the trimmed V and J ends, which lost 3 bases and 0 bases, there was a span of 13 bases. The CDR3 totals 16 residues. The CDR3 coding sequence is TGTGCCAGCAGCTTTCCTAGCGATTCTAGCACAGATACGCAGTATTTT. Translated, it gives CASSFPSDSSTDTQYF.

In regard to this clone: This same CDR3 is encoded by further DNA sequences in the sample. V is TRBV19 and J is TRBJ2-6; a possible D gene is TRBD1 (6 bases). Germline CDR1 reads LNHDA; CDR2 reads SQIVND (reference sequence). The V and J ends lost 7 bases and 0 bases respectively, with 16 bases between them. The CDR3 consists of 17 residues. Written as DNA, the CDR3 is TGTGCCAGTACCCGAACAGGGTCCGCCTCTGGGGCCAACGTCCTGACTTTC. Translating gives CASTRTGSASGANVLTF.

The chain recombines TRBV12-5 with TRBJ2-2; D is undetermined. Germline CDR1 and CDR2: LGHNT and FRNRAP. The CDR3 is 13 amino acids. The V gene lost 5 bases and the J gene lost 8 bases, with 12 bases spanning the gap. In DNA, the CDR3 is TGTGCTAGTGGTCCCCACAAGAGGGGGGAGCTGTTTTTT. Encoded protein: CASGPHKRGELFF.

The rearrangement joins TRBV7-3 to TRBJ2-3, with TRBD2 identical over 9 bases. This CDR3 spans 17 amino acids. V lost 1 base to trimming and J lost 1 base; unmatched junction nucleotides: 6. Germline V gene sequence: CDR1 SGHTA, CDR2 FQGTGA. The CDR3 sequence: CASSLRPAGGGTDTQYF. In DNA form, the CDR3 reads TGTGCCAGCAGCTTAAGACCGGCGGGAGGGGGCACAGATACGCAGTATTTT.

About this clone: Germline is not matched at one junction end, which may reflect a read error. This chain connects TRBV12-3 or TRBV12-4 to TRBJ1-1; D is possibly TRBD1 (5 bases). This CDR3 comprises 13 residues. The CDR3 DNA is TGTGTCAGCAGTTTTAGGGGCAGGGCTGAAGCTTTCTTT. Its protein is CVSSFRGRAEAFF.

This sequence joins TRBV27 and TRBJ2-3; D is unresolved. This CDR3 has 13 amino acids. Germline V CDR1 and CDR2: MNHEY, SMNVEV (reference sequence). Trimming removed 3 bases from V and 4 bases from J, with 8 bases in between. CDR3 loop: CASSFSRSDTQYF. CDR3 coding DNA: TGTGCCAGCAGTTTTTCTCGGTCAGATACGCAGTATTTT.

This sequence joins TRBV4-2 and TRBJ2-7, with 10 bases identical to TRBD1. The CDR3 covers 15 residues. V trimming: 5 bases; J trimming: 1 base; junction bases outside the gene matches: 5. CDR1 and CDR2 from the germline V gene are LGHNA and YNFKEQ. The DNA for the CDR3 is TGTGCCAGCAGCGGGCGGACAGGGGGTTCCTACGAGCAGTACTTC. It translates to CASSGRTGGSYEQYF.

This sequence joins TRBV27 and TRBJ2-1; 7 nucleotides align to TRBD1. This CDR3 comprises 14 residues. In germline, CDR1 is MNHEY, CDR2 SMNVEV (reference sequence). The V segment lost 5 bases and the J segment 3 bases; nucleotides outside the gene matches: 4. In nucleotides, the CDR3 is TGTGCCAGCAGTGGGCAGGGGGACTACAATGAGCAGTTCTTC. It yields the protein CASSGQGDYNEQFF.

V usage is TRBV5-1 and J usage is TRBJ2-7; D gene uncertain. V was shortened by 4 bases and J by 0 bases, with 17 bases between the two germline ends. The CDR3 totals 16 residues. The V gene's germline CDR1 is SGHRS and CDR2 YFSETQ. The CDR3: CASSPISTRRSYEQYF. For the CDR3, the DNA is TGCGCCAGCAGCCCTATCTCGACACGACGCTCCTACGAGCAGTACTTC.

V gene TRBV6-5 combines with J gene TRBJ2-7, with no clear D. Trimming pared 0 bases from V and 3 bases from J, leaving 9 bases between. Germline loops: CDR1 MNHEY, CDR2 SVGAGI. The CDR3 consists of 14 residues. The CDR3 region has the DNA TGTGCCAGCAGTTACTCCAGGATCAACTACGAGCAGTACTTC. Its translation is CASSYSRINYEQYF.